Each of the 13 T cell receptor beta chains below was sequenced from the same sample in a study of regulatory T cells in long-lasting Graves disease. Combining iRepertoire HTBI primers with Arm-PCR of CDR3 regions, the authors built TCR beta libraries. Each CDR3 protein gets one entry after TCRdb re-called the multiplex PCR reads with MiXCR. The table records roughly 260,000 distinct CDR3 sequences, around 18% of them present only once. As for time point: newly diagnosed GD, antithyroid drugs for less than 3 months. After RNA was extracted from PBMCs, the TCR library was made from it. The sample also formed part of further work on T cells in Graves' hyperthyroidism and ophthalmopathy.

Sequencing used peripheral blood mononuclear cells (PBMCs), obtained at new diagnosis, from a patient treated with antithyroid drugs. The source of these receptors is a woman in her twenties or thirties with Graves disease.

The genes are TRBV18 and TRBJ2-3; 11 nucleotides align to TRBD2. The germline CDR1 and CDR2 sequences are KGHSH and LQKENI. The CDR3 consists of 18 residues. Trimming removed 1 base from V and 5 bases from J; junction bases left unmatched: 11. CDR3 bases: TGTGCCAGCTCACCACGTAGCCAGAGAACTAGCGGGGGAGATACGCAGTATTTT. Its translation is CASSPRSQRTSGGDTQYF. The complete variable domain, with remaining parts taken from reference TRBV18 and TRBJ2-3, reads NAGVMQNPRHLVRRRGQEARLRCSPMKGHSHVYWYRQLPEEGLKFMVYLQKENIIDESGMPKERFSAEFPKEGPSILRIQQVVRGDSAAYFCASSPRSQRTSGGDTQYFGPGTRLTVL.

This clonotype has ten or more counts. The chain couples TRBV19 to TRBJ2-7, with D perhaps TRBD1 or TRBD2 (5 bases each). Trimming took off 4 bases at V and 0 bases at J, with 13 bases between the two ends. The CDR3 runs 15 residues. Germline V gene sequence: CDR1 LNHDA, CDR2 SQIVND (reference sequence). The CDR3: CASSKGRSSSYEQYF. In nucleotides, the CDR3 is TGTGCCAGTAGTAAGGGACGTAGTAGCTCCTACGAGCAGTACTTC.

This clonotype was seen repeatedly, ten times or more. The chain carries TRBV27 and TRBJ1-2; D possibly corresponds to TRBD1 (6 bases). This CDR3 contains 13 residues. The germline V gene encodes CDR1 MNHEY and CDR2 SMNVEV (reference sequence). Trimming removed 3 bases from V and 8 bases from J, with 13 bases in between. CDR3 amino acids: CASSFGRGDGYTF. DNA of the CDR3: TGTGCCAGCAGTTTTGGCAGGGGTGACGGCTACACCTTC.

This clonotype was counted ten times or more. The chain links TRBV6-2 or TRBV6-3 to TRBJ1-1; D is unclear. The germline gives CDR1 MNHEY, CDR2 SVGEGT. This CDR3 has 13 residues. With 7 bases removed from V and 0 bases from J, the gap between germline ends came to 9 bases. The CDR3 DNA is TGTGCCAGCATTACGGAGCTGAACACTGAAGCTTTCTTT. Protein: CASITELNTEAFF.

This clonotype was counted ten times or more. V gene TRBV3-1 combines with J gene TRBJ1-5, with unresolved D. The ends were cut back, 4 bases at V and 4 bases at J, with 14 bases in the middle. CDR1 and CDR2 (germline): LGHDT, YNNKEL (reference sequence). The CDR3 sequence is 15 residues long. The CDR3 DNA reads TGTGCCAGCAGCCTGAAGACGGTTTTTAATCAGCCCCAGCATTTT. Translated: CASSLKTVFNQPQHF.

In its sample, this clonotype was seen many times. The genes are TRBV5-5 and TRBJ1-5; possibly TRBD1 for D (5 bases). V lost 4 bases to trimming and J lost 4 bases, with 24 bases between them. Germline-derived CDR1 and CDR2 are SGHKS and YYEKEE (reference sequence). The CDR3 sequence is 18 residues long. The CDR3 reads CASSRSPGGNLGNQPQHF. In DNA, the CDR3 is TGTGCCAGCAGCCGATCCCCTGGGGGGAACCTGGGGAATCAGCCCCAGCATTTT.

In this sample, this clonotype turned up many times. The chain employs TRBV5-1 and TRBJ2-2; D unresolved. CDR1 is SGHRS and CDR2 is YFSETQ in the germline V gene. The CDR3 has 13 residues. V was trimmed by 7 bases and J by 0 bases, leaving 7 bases between them. This CDR3 reads CASEKTNTGELFF. In DNA, the CDR3 is TGCGCCAGCGAGAAGACGAACACCGGGGAGCTGTTTTTT.

This clonotype was seen repeatedly, ten times or more. The CDR3 loop reads CASSQVYNIGAGGQETQYF. The DNA of the CDR3 is TGTGCCAGCAGCCAAGTCTACAATATAGGAGCGGGAGGACAAGAGACCCAGTACTTC. The V gene is TRBV3-1, the J gene TRBJ2-5; 9 bases match TRBD2. V was clipped by 1 base and J by 2 bases; unmatched bases: 14. Germline CDR1 and CDR2: LGHDT and YNNKEL (reference sequence). This CDR3 region has 19 residues.

In its sample, this clonotype was seen many times. The gene calls are TRBV2 and TRBJ2-3; TRBD1 matches at 7 bases. Unmatched junction bases numbered 10, after V lost 10 bases and J lost 0 bases. Germline loops: CDR1 SNHLY, CDR2 FYNNEI. The CDR3 length is 15 residues. The CDR3: CAIDKGASSTDTQYF. The CDR3 DNA reads TGTGCCATCGATAAGGGGGCCTCTAGCACAGATACGCAGTATTTT.

In this sample, this clonotype turned up many times. CDR3: CSAREDTHTEAFF. CDR3 coding DNA: TGCAGTGCTAGGGAGGACACTCACACTGAAGCTTTCTTT. V gene TRBV20-1 combines with J gene TRBJ1-1; D possibly corresponds to TRBD1 (5 bases). CDR1 DFQATT and CDR2 SNEGSKA come from the germline V gene (reference sequence). Trimming removed 3 bases at V and 3 bases at J, with 11 bases between. The CDR3 consists of 13 residues.

This clonotype occurred a few times. The rearrangement joins TRBV12-3 or TRBV12-4 to TRBJ1-5; D not resolved. The V end was cut by 5 bases, the J end by 2 bases, with 16 bases between. The CDR3 has 16 amino acids. The CDR3 nucleotides read TGTGCCAGCAGTGGGTTCTCATCCGGGGGCAATCAGCCCCAGCATTTT. Translation gives CASSGFSSGGNQPQHF.

The chain couples TRBV11-2 to TRBJ2-7, with 12 bases lining up with TRBD2. V lost 4 bases to trimming and J lost 6 bases; unmatched junction nucleotides: 4. Germline V CDR1 and CDR2: SGHAT, FQNNGV. The CDR3 runs 14 residues. CDR3: CASSSLAGGPEQYF. The DNA for the CDR3 is TGTGCCAGCAGCTCCCTAGCGGGGGGGCCCGAGCAGTACTTC. Combining the CDR3 with reference TRBV11-2 and TRBJ2-7 gives the whole variable domain EAGVAQSPRYKIIEKRQSVAFWCNPISGHATLYWYQQILGQGPKLLIQFQNNGVVDDSQLPKDRFSAERLKGVDSTLKIQPAKLEDSAVYLCASSSLAGGPEQYFGPGTRLTVT.

This clonotype has only a few counts. The J gene is TRBJ2-7, the V gene TRBV5-8; maybe TRBD1 (7 bases). Germline lookup yields CDR1 SGHTS and CDR2 YDEGEE. The CDR3 is 13 amino acids. The germline V and J ends were trimmed by 7 bases and 0 bases, with 11 bases remaining between them. CDR3 in DNA: TGTGCCAGCGGCGGGACAGTCTCCTACGAGCAGTACTTC. It yields the protein CASGGTVSYEQYF.